Listed below are T cell receptor beta chains from one sample, sequenced in a study of blood T cell repertoires in COVID-19. The protocol was immunoSEQ multiplex PCR, while the TCRdb copy is restricted to in-frame clones and leaves out a portion. The sample has 90,000 to 120,000 clones, roughly 84% seen once. The sequencing sample was made of peripheral blood. The receptors come from a human donor in a cohort sampled during active COVID-19. The CDR3 runs from the conserved cysteine through the conserved F or W. A D gene is named only where the DNA matches it firmly. The listing skips clone size in some rows; elsewhere it reads once, few, many or a size class.

CDR3	DNA	size	length	V	J	D
CASSERRGGRAGQTQYF	TGTGCCAGCAGCGAAAGGCGTGGCGGGAGGGCCGGCCAGACCCAGTACTTC	-	17	TRBV7-8	TRBJ2-5	TRBD2
CASSQDAVYGYTF	TGCGCCAGCAGCCAAGATGCGGTTTATGGCTACACCTTC	-	13	TRBV4-1	TRBJ1-2	-
CASSVGLAGRNEQYF	TGTGCCAGCAGCGTAGGACTAGCGGGACGAAACGAGCAGTACTTC	-	15	TRBV9	TRBJ2-7	TRBD2
CASSYYSSPSYNEQFF	TGTGCCAGCAGTTACTACAGCTCACCCTCCTACAATGAGCAGTTCTTC	once	16	TRBV6-5	TRBJ2-1	-
CATSDLEGGDTDTQYF	TGTGCCACCAGTGACCTGGAGGGGGGGGACACAGATACGCAGTATTTT	-	16	TRBV24-1	TRBJ2-3	-
CASSLGAGRQETQYF	TGTGCCAGCAGCTTAGGTGCGGGGAGGCAAGAGACCCAGTACTTC	-	15	TRBV7-3	TRBJ2-5	-
CASSLRTGANYGYTF	TGCGCCAGCAGCCTACGGACAGGGGCTAACTATGGCTACACCTTC	-	15	TRBV5-1	TRBJ1-2	TRBD1
CASSLATGGYEQYF	TGTGCCAGCAGCTTGGCTACCGGGGGCTACGAGCAGTACTTC	-	14	TRBV7-9	TRBJ2-7	-
CASSLTETSSGNTIYF	TGTGCCAGCAGCTTAACAGAGACTAGCTCTGGAAACACCATATATTTT	once	16	TRBV7-2	TRBJ1-3	-
CASSSQGTGGTADEQFF	TGTGCCAGCAGTTCCCAGGGAACGGGAGGGACGGCAGATGAGCAGTTCTTC	few	17	TRBV28	TRBJ2-1	TRBD2
CASSPRSRLDTDTQYF	TGCGCCAGCAGCCCCCGAAGCAGGTTGGACACAGATACGCAGTATTTT	-	16	TRBV5-1	TRBJ2-3	-
CASGSGVYGYTF	TGTGCTAGTGGCTCGGGGGTTTATGGCTACACCTTC	-	12	TRBV12-5	TRBJ1-2	-
CATSEPGTSHFFNEQFF	TGTGCCACCAGTGAGCCGGGGACTAGCCACTTCTTCAATGAGCAGTTCTTC	-	17	TRBV24-1	TRBJ2-1	TRBD2
CASSPRTGRSPLHF	TGTGCCAGCAGTCCCAGGACAGGGCGGTCACCCCTCCACTTT	-	14	TRBV28	TRBJ1-6	TRBD1
CASSLGQGITDTQYF	TGCGCCAGCAGCTTGGGACAGGGGATCACAGATACGCAGTATTTT	-	15	TRBV5-1	TRBJ2-3	TRBD1
CASSPVGRGRLDTQYF	TGTGCCAGCAGTCCAGTCGGCAGGGGGCGTTTAGATACGCAGTATTTT	few	16	TRBV28	TRBJ2-3	TRBD1
CASTSWSTLNEQFF	TGTGCCAGCACCTCGTGGTCTACTCTTAATGAGCAGTTCTTC	-	14	TRBV27	TRBJ2-1	-
CASSSDPRGIRNEQFF	TGTGCCAGCAGCTCGGACCCTCGGGGGATTCGGAATGAGCAGTTCTTC	-	16	TRBV13	TRBJ2-1	-
CASSLVSGTPNNEQFF	TGTGCCAGCAGCTTAGTAAGCGGCACCCCCAACAATGAGCAGTTCTTC	-	16	TRBV7-9	TRBJ2-1	-
CASSYSRGHTNTEAFF	TGTGCCAGCAGTTACTCGAGGGGGCACACTAACACTGAAGCTTTCTTT	-	16	TRBV6-5	TRBJ1-1	TRBD1
CACGQGTDYGYTF	TGTGCCTGCGGACAGGGTACGGATTATGGCTACACCTTC	once	13	TRBV30	TRBJ1-2	TRBD1
CAWSVKDRGTVNEKLFF	TGTGCCTGGAGTGTTAAGGACAGGGGGACCGTTAATGAAAAACTGTTTTTT	few	17	TRBV30	TRBJ1-4	TRBD1
CASSPGQSNQPQHF	TGTGCCAGCAGCCCTGGACAAAGCAATCAGCCCCAGCATTTT	-	14	TRBV5-6	TRBJ1-5	-
CASSPGTGGTSTEAFF	TGTGCCAGCAGCCCTGGGACAGGGGGAACGAGCACTGAAGCTTTCTTT	-	16	TRBV7-2	TRBJ1-1	TRBD1
CASSPPPGTRPYEQYF	TGTGCCAGCAGCCCGCCCCCCGGGACTAGGCCCTACGAGCAGTACTTC	-	16	TRBV7-9	TRBJ2-7	TRBD2
CASSPRTGRNTEAFF	TGTGCCAGCAGCCCGAGGACAGGGAGGAACACTGAAGCTTTCTTT	-	15	TRBV6-5	TRBJ1-1	TRBD1
CASRLTSGDYEQYF	TGTGCCAGCAGACTTACTAGCGGAGACTACGAGCAGTACTTC	-	14	TRBV7-2	TRBJ2-7	TRBD2
CASSLGGIGVSSPLHF	TGTGCCAGCAGCTTAGGGGGCATCGGGGTATCTTCACCCCTCCACTTT	few	16	TRBV27	TRBJ1-6	TRBD1
CASRVTALSAFF	TGTGCCAGCAGGGTGACAGCTCTGAGTGCTTTCTTT	-	12	TRBV6-5	TRBJ1-1	-
CASSAGSGIRTDTQYF	TGTGCCAGCAGTGCCGGTAGCGGGATCCGCACAGATACGCAGTATTTT	-	16	TRBV2	TRBJ2-3	TRBD2
CASSPGDRGYEQYF	TGCGCCAGCAGCCCTGGGGACAGGGGTTACGAGCAGTACTTC	-	14	TRBV5-1	TRBJ2-7	TRBD1
CASTAGGRETQYF	TGTGCCAGCACGGCAGGGGGCCGGGAGACCCAGTACTTC	few	13	TRBV6-5	TRBJ2-5	TRBD1
CASSSGTDYGYTF	TGTGCCAGCAGTTCCGGGACAGACTATGGCTACACCTTC	-	13	TRBV7-6	TRBJ1-2	TRBD1
CASSLVRTGGVWSPLHF	TGTGCCAGCAGCTTAGTGAGGACAGGGGGCGTGTGGTCACCCCTCCACTTT	once	17	TRBV7-8	TRBJ1-6	TRBD1
CASSSVYNEQFF	TGTGCCAGTAGTTCGGTATACAATGAGCAGTTCTTC	-	12	TRBV19	TRBJ2-1	-
CASSEGGRGLGYEQYF	TGTGCCAGCAGTGAAGGGGGACGAGGACTAGGGTACGAGCAGTACTTC	-	16	TRBV2	TRBJ2-7	TRBD2
CASSIGARQGIRETQYF	TGTGCCAGTAGTATCGGCGCACGACAGGGAATACGTGAGACCCAGTACTTC	-	17	TRBV19	TRBJ2-5	TRBD1
CASSWGVREKLFF	TGTGCCAGCAGTTGGGGGGTTAGGGAAAAACTGTTTTTT	-	13	TRBV28	TRBJ1-4	-
CASSRHGNEQFF	TGTGCCAGCAGCCGACACGGCAATGAGCAGTTCTTC	-	12	TRBV6-2/TRBV6-3	TRBJ2-1	-
CASSLGVGDSNQPQHF	TGTGCCAGCAGCTTGGGCGTAGGGGATAGCAATCAGCCCCAGCATTTT	once	16	TRBV5-8	TRBJ1-5	-